This TCR beta chain was found in a study of T cells after yellow fever vaccination. Whole-study context: SMART-Seq v4 Ultra Low Input prepared the low-cell-number fractions. Study-wide points: The CD4 and CD8 compartments had a small share of their clonotypes in common. Among primary-vaccination clones, most reappeared after the booster, at roughly 95% for CD4 and about 90% for CD8.

Germline trimming cut 6 bases from V and 1 base from J; bases unmatched to any gene: 4. The CDR3 consists of 13 residues. The germline gives CDR1 SQVTM, CDR2 ANQGSEA. Comment on this clonotype: The antigen remains undetermined.

They built TCR cDNA with 5'RACE template switching, a step that put in a universal primer site and UMIs. Via MiXCR, TCRdb re-called the 5' RACE reads, giving one row per CDR3 protein. The repertoire holds around 330,000 distinct CDR3 sequences, with around 4% as singletons. The V call is TRBV29-1, the J call TRBJ2-7, with 9 bases matching TRBD1. The material sequenced was PBMCs, taken on the day of the yellow fever booster vaccination. This sequence originates from a young man who received the YFV17D yellow fever vaccine. CDR3 bases: TGCAGCGTGTCCGGGACAGGGTCCTACGAGCAGTACTTC. Protein product: CSVSGTGSYEQYF.